The sequence of this TCR beta chain was determined in a study of T cells after yellow fever vaccination. The wider study: The authors prepared low-cell-number fractions using SMART-Seq v4 Ultra Low Input.

Production of TCR cDNA was by 5'RACE template switching, which also added a universal primer site and UMIs. Using its own MiXCR run on the 5' RACE reads, TCRdb lists one record per CDR3 protein. The profile shows 600,000 to 750,000 distinct CDR3 sequences, roughly an eighth of them singletons. There are 13 residues in the CDR3. Looked up from germline, CDR1 is SGHRS and CDR2 is YFSETQ. The ends were cut back, 4 bases at V and 9 bases at J, with 16 bases in the middle. Broader study findings: The booster saw the reappearance of most primary-vaccination clones (roughly 97% CD4, around 88% CD8). A small share of clonotypes appeared in both CD4 and CD8 compartments.

As for this clonotype: Its specificity is not known.

This clonotype originated in a man aged 25-40 years who received the YFV17D yellow fever vaccine. The source was PBMCs, collected on the day of the yellow fever booster vaccination. V usage is TRBV5-1 and J usage is TRBJ1-2; D remains ambiguous. The chain's CDR3 is CASSPGEGKSYTF. The CDR3 DNA is TGCGCCAGCAGCCCCGGGGAGGGTAAAAGCTACACCTTC. Full variable domain (rest looked up from reference TRBV5-1 and TRBJ1-2): KAGVTQTPRYLIKTRGQQVTLSCSPISGHRSVSWYQQTPGQGLQFLFEYFSETQRNKGNFPGRFSGRQFSNSRSEMNVSTLELGDSALYLCASSPGEGKSYTFGSGTRLTVV.